The 18 T cell receptor beta chains presented below share a single source sample, sequenced in a study of molecular identifiers for immune sequencing clone quantification. TCRdb itself ran the PCR reads through MiXCR, one entry per CDR3 protein. This table has about 320,000 distinct CDR3 sequences, around a fifth appearing once. Sequenced material: naive CD8+ T cells from blood, with Jurkat cell RNA spiked in. Specified subset: FACS-sorted CD8+CD4-CCR7+CD45RA+ naive T cells. These receptors were taken from a human donor in good health. Some libraries in this study had Jurkat cell RNA spiked in.

Concerning this clonotype: A much larger clone lies a single base off, so this may be a read error. The gene calls are TRBV7-9 and TRBJ2-5, with D unclear. Germline lookup yields CDR1 SEHNR and CDR2 FQNEAQ (reference sequence). The CDR3 is 14 residues long. CDR3 sequence reads: CASSPEMYQGTQYF. CDR3 coding DNA: TGTGCCAGCAGCCCAGAGATGTACCAAGGGACCCAGTACTTC. The full variable domain, completed using reference TRBV7-9 and TRBJ2-5, is DTGVSQNPRHKITKRGQNVTFRCDPISEHNRLYWYRQTLGQGPEFLTYFQNEAQLEKSRLLSDRFSAERPKGSFSTLEIQRTEQGDSAMYLCASSPEMYQGTQYFGPGTRLLVL.

At least ten counts were recorded for this clonotype. The V and J genes are TRBV5-1 and TRBJ1-1, with 7 bases matching TRBD1. CDR1 is SGHRS and CDR2 is YFSETQ in the germline V gene. This CDR3 spans 16 amino acids. The V gene end was trimmed by 6 bases and the J gene end by 2 bases; junction bases not matched to a gene: 13. CDR3 loop: CASILSPGTDNTEAFF. In nucleotides, the CDR3 is TGCGCCAGCATACTCTCCCCCGGGACAGATAACACTGAAGCTTTCTTT. The full variable domain, in which reference TRBV5-1 and TRBJ1-1 provide the parts outside the CDR3, is KAGVTQTPRYLIKTRGQQVTLSCSPISGHRSVSWYQQTPGQGLQFLFEYFSETQRNKGNFPGRFSGRQFSNSRSEMNVSTLELGDSALYLCASILSPGTDNTEAFFGQGTRLTVV.

This clonotype was found many times. The chain carries TRBV28 and TRBJ2-7, with D unresolved. Germline V gene data show CDR1 as MDHEN and CDR2 as SYDVKM. Trimming removed 2 bases from V and 6 bases from J, with 20 bases in between. This CDR3 is 16 amino acids long. CDR3 loop: CASSLRSRTDRSEQYF. CDR3 nucleotides: TGTGCCAGCAGTTTAAGGTCTAGGACGGACCGCAGCGAGCAGTACTTC. The full variable domain, in which reference TRBV28 and TRBJ2-7 provide the parts outside the CDR3, is DVKVTQSSRYLVKRTGEKVFLECVQDMDHENMFWYRQDPGLGLRLIYFSYDVKMKEKGDIPEGYSVSREKKERFSLILESASTNQTSMYLCASSLRSRTDRSEQYFGPGTRLTVT.

Many counts were recorded for this clonotype. The chain employs TRBV4-2 and TRBJ2-1; D unresolved. Trimming took 0 bases from V and 9 from J, leaving 9 bases between them. This CDR3 region has 13 residues. The germline V gene has CDR1 LGHNA and CDR2 YNFKEQ. The CDR3 bases are TGTGCCAGCAGCCAAGATGAAGGCGGTGAGCAGTTCTTC. Encoded protein: CASSQDEGGEQFF.

This clonotype came up many times. The J gene is TRBJ2-5, the V gene TRBV28; TRBD2 aligns across 9 bases. CDR3 length: 15 residues. With 3 bases clipped from V and 1 base from J, the junction kept 3 bases outside the gene matches. Germline loops: CDR1 MDHEN, CDR2 SYDVKM. The CDR3 here is CASSLLAGFQETQYF. As DNA, the CDR3 is TGTGCCAGCAGTTTGCTAGCGGGGTTCCAAGAGACCCAGTACTTC.

This clonotype was seen ten or more times. The chain uses TRBV15 and TRBJ2-3; no firm D call. V was trimmed by 5 bases and J by 4 bases, leaving 10 bases between them. This CDR3 is 13 amino acids long. Germline CDR1 and CDR2: LNHNV and YYDKDF (reference sequence). CDR3 DNA sequence: TGTGCCACCAGCTCTCTGACACCAGATACGCAGTATTTT. Its protein is CATSSLTPDTQYF.

Remarks on this clonotype: This could be a read error, since a much larger clone is one nucleotide away. This rearrangement joins TRBV30 to TRBJ2-1; tentatively, D is TRBD2 (5 bases). CDR1 and CDR2 from the germline V gene are GTSNPN and SVGIG (reference sequence). This CDR3 is built from 13 residues. The CDR3 sequence: CASGISSCNEQFF. As DNA, the CDR3 is TGTGCCTCCGGGATCAGCTCCTGCAATGAGCAGTTCTTC.

This clonotype was picked up many times. This chain joins TRBV27 and TRBJ2-7; either TRBD1 or TRBD2 may supply D (5 bases each). The V and J ends lost 2 bases and 2 bases respectively, with 13 bases between them. Germline lookup yields CDR1 MNHEY and CDR2 SMNVEV (reference sequence). The CDR3 is 15 residues long. CDR3 bases: TGTGCCAGCAGTTTAGAGCCGGGGACCCCCTACGAGCAGTACTTC. It yields the protein CASSLEPGTPYEQYF.

This clonotype was counted at least ten times. The gene calls are TRBV4-3 and TRBJ1-4; no firm D call. Germline V gene data show CDR1 as LGHNA and CDR2 as YSLEER. Trimming removed 3 bases from V and 7 bases from J, with 9 bases in between. The CDR3 runs to 13 residues. As DNA, the CDR3 is TGCGCCAGCAGCCAGGCTGGAGGTGAAAAACTGTTTTTT. This encodes CASSQAGGEKLFF.

As for this clonotype: A much larger clone is a single base away; this may be a read error. The CDR3 sequence is CASSRGSSETQYF. Written as DNA, the CDR3 is TGTGCCAGCAGCCGGGGCAGCTCGGAGACCCAGTACTTC. The V call is TRBV7-2, the J call TRBJ2-5; TRBD1 or TRBD2 may be the D gene (5 bases each). The CDR3 loop spans 13 amino acids. Germline V lookup: CDR1 SGHTA, CDR2 FQGNSA. Trimming cost V 5 bases and J 5 bases, with 12 bases left between them.

This clonotype was seen a few times. The V gene is TRBV10-3, the J gene TRBJ1-1, with no clear D. Trimming shortened V by 5 bases and J by 1 base, and 17 bases separated the two germline ends. The germline V gene has CDR1 ENHRY and CDR2 SYGVKD. This CDR3 contains 16 residues. CDR3 sequence: CAISSPGHTQNTEAFF. CDR3 coding DNA: TGTGCCATCAGTTCCCCCGGGCACACACAGAACACTGAAGCTTTCTTT.

This clonotype has a handful of counts. The gene calls are TRBV20-1 and TRBJ2-3; D may match TRBD1 or TRBD2 (6 bases each). Between the trimmed V and J ends, which lost 4 bases and 3 bases, there was a span of 17 bases. Germline V gene data show CDR1 as DFQATT and CDR2 as SNEGSKA (reference sequence). The CDR3 loop spans 15 amino acids. The CDR3 coding sequence is TGCAGTGCTAAAGAGAATGGGGGGCGGACAGATACGCAGTATTTT. Its protein product is CSAKENGGRTDTQYF.

This clonotype is a singleton in its sample. This could be a read error, since a much larger clone is one nucleotide away. The CDR3 loop reads CASTHQCRRTVGTQYF. The CDR3 DNA reads as TGTGCCAGCACTCACCAATGCCGCAGGACGGTGGGTACGCAGTATTTT. The chain employs TRBV6-4 and TRBJ2-3, with D hard to call. The CDR3 loop spans 16 amino acids. Trimming left V 7 bases short and J 8 bases short, with 25 bases between. CDR1 is MRHNA, CDR2 SNTAGT, per germline.

There are many counts of this clonotype. CDR3 sequence (DNA): TGCGCCAGCAGCTTCCCGGAGGGCTTCGAAACTCCCACAGATACGCAGTATTTT. It yields the protein CASSFPEGFETPTDTQYF. The chain employs TRBV5-1 and TRBJ2-3; weak D call: TRBD2 (6 bases). The germline V and J ends were trimmed by 2 bases and 2 bases, with 21 bases remaining between them. Germline V gene lookup returns CDR1 SGHRS and CDR2 YFSETQ. CDR3 length equals 18 residues.

The chain is built from TRBV11-3 and TRBJ2-3, with TRBD2 as a possible D gene (6 bases). CDR1 and CDR2 (germline): SGHNT, YENEEA. The CDR3 runs 19 residues. Trimming pared 7 bases from V and 4 bases from J, leaving 30 bases between. CDR3 bases: TGTGCCAGCACCCCTTATGCGGGGCGGATTGTCCATTCATCAGATACGCAGTATTTT. This sequence encodes CASTPYAGRIVHSSDTQYF.

This clonotype occurred many times. The rearrangement joins TRBV5-6 to TRBJ1-5, with D hard to call. The CDR3 loop spans 15 amino acids. Germline V lookup: CDR1 SGHDT, CDR2 YYEEEE. V was cut by 0 bases and J by 4 bases, with 11 bases left in between. CDR3 coding DNA: TGTGCCAGCAGCTTGGGACGGCCCAGGAATCAGCCCCAGCATTTT. As protein: CASSLGRPRNQPQHF. Full variable domain (outside the CDR3, taken from reference TRBV5-6 and TRBJ1-5): DAGVTQSPTHLIKTRGQQVTLRCSPKSGHDTVSWYQQALGQGPQFIFQYYEEEERQRGNFPDRFSGHQFPNYSSELNVNALLLGDSALYLCASSLGRPRNQPQHFGDGTRLSIL.

The chain combines TRBV11-2 with TRBJ2-1, with a possible D match to TRBD1 (5 bases). Trimming took off 3 bases at V and 8 bases at J, with 14 bases between the two ends. Per germline, CDR1 SGHAT and CDR2 FQNNGV. This CDR3 is 14 amino acids long. CDR3 sequence reads: CASSLARVLDEQFF. CDR3 DNA: TGTGCCAGCAGCTTGGCCAGGGTGTTGGATGAGCAGTTCTTC.

Details on this clonotype: The junction and the germline gene differ at one end; a read error may be behind it. The chain combines TRBV7-9 with TRBJ2-3; the match to TRBD2 covers 9 bases. The germline V gene has CDR1 SEHNR and CDR2 FQNEAQ (reference sequence). The CDR3 loop spans 17 amino acids. DNA of the CDR3: TGTGCCAGCAGCTTCTCGGCTAGCGGGACCCCCACAGATACGCGGTATTTT. Encoded protein: CASSFSASGTPTDTRYF.